This is a list of T cell receptor beta chains from one sample in a study of T cell responses to AZD1222 COVID-19 vaccine. The protocol was immunoSEQ multiplex PCR, while the TCRdb copy is restricted to in-frame clones and leaves out a portion. This table has over 120,000 clones, over 75% appearing once. The starting material was peripheral blood, obtained on day 0 of AZD1222 vaccination. The source is an adult in good health. CDR3s include the opening cysteine and the closing phenylalanine or tryptophan. The D gene is left open where the match is weak.

D gene: TRBD1
J gene: TRBJ2-4
V gene: TRBV24-1
CDR3 DNA: TGTGCCACCAGTGATTTGCAATGGGACAGGGGAGTTAACATTCAGTACTTC
CDR3 protein: CATSDLQWDRGVNIQYF

D gene: .
J gene: TRBJ2-4
V gene: TRBV6-6
CDR3 DNA: TGTGCCAGCAGCTACCGCGGGGGCGGGGACAAAAACATTCAGTACTTC
CDR3 protein: CASSYRGGGDKNIQYF

D gene: .
J gene: TRBJ1-2
V gene: TRBV4-2
CDR3 DNA: TGTGCCAGCAGCCAGGCAGGGGAGTGGGGCTACACCTTC
CDR3 protein: CASSQAGEWGYTF

D gene: .
J gene: TRBJ2-3
V gene: TRBV6-5
CDR3 DNA: TGTGCCAGCAGCATCACAGATACGCAGTATTTT
CDR3 protein: CASSITDTQYF

D gene: .
J gene: TRBJ2-1
V gene: TRBV5-1
CDR3 DNA: TGCGCCAGCAGCTTGGGGTCGGCGGACCCCTCCTACAATGAGCAGTTCTTC
CDR3 protein: CASSLGSADPSYNEQFF

D gene: TRBD1
J gene: TRBJ1-3
V gene: TRBV5-4
CDR3 DNA: TGTGCCAGCAGCCTGGGACAGCCTCGTTCTGGAAACACCATATATTTT
CDR3 protein: CASSLGQPRSGNTIYF

D gene: .
J gene: TRBJ1-6
V gene: TRBV27
CDR3 DNA: TGTGCCAGCAGTTTGAACAGAGACAATCCCCTCCACTTT
CDR3 protein: CASSLNRDNPLHF

D gene: TRBD1
J gene: TRBJ1-6
V gene: TRBV7-9
CDR3 DNA: TGTGCCAGCAGCTTCCGACAGGGTGATTCACCCCTCCACTTT
CDR3 protein: CASSFRQGDSPLHF

D gene: .
J gene: TRBJ1-4
V gene: TRBV28
CDR3 DNA: TGTGCCAGCAGTTTAGGGGCCCCGGGGAGGGAACTGTTTTTT
CDR3 protein: CASSLGAPGRELFF

D gene: .
J gene: TRBJ1-1
V gene: TRBV2
CDR3 DNA: TGTGCCAGCAGTGATGCAGGGACTGAAGCTTTCTTT
CDR3 protein: CASSDAGTEAFF

D gene: TRBD1
J gene: TRBJ1-2
V gene: TRBV29-1
CDR3 DNA: TGCAGCGTTGAAACCGGGACAGGCCCTCCGGCGGGCTACACCTTC
CDR3 protein: CSVETGTGPPAGYTF

D gene: TRBD1
J gene: TRBJ1-1
V gene: TRBV27
CDR3 DNA: TGTGCCAGCAGCCGCGGACAGGCTGGTACTGAAGCTTTCTTT
CDR3 protein: CASSRGQAGTEAFF

D gene: TRBD1
J gene: TRBJ2-7
V gene: TRBV2
CDR3 DNA: TGTGCCGAAGGGACAGGGGGCGAGAACGAGCAGTACTTC
CDR3 protein: CAEGTGGENEQYF

D gene: .
J gene: TRBJ1-3
V gene: TRBV9
CDR3 DNA: TGTGCCAGCAGCGTAGAGAACCCTCAGACTGGAAACACCATATATTTT
CDR3 protein: CASSVENPQTGNTIYF